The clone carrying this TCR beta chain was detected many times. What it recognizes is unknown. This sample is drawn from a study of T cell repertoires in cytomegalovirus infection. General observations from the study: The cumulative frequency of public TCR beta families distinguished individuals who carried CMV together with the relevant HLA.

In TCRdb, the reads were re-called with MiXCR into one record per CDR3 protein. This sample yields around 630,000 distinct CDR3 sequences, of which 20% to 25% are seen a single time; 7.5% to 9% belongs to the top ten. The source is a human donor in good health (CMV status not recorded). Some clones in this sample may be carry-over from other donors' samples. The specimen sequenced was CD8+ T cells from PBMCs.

In DNA, the CDR3 is TGTGCCAGCAGAATGGGTGGCAGGGGGACCACCGGGGAGCTGTTTTTT. This sequence encodes CASRMGGRGTTGELFF. The genes are TRBV7-6 and TRBJ2-2; 7 nucleotides align to TRBD1. The germline V gene encodes CDR1 SGHVS and CDR2 FNYEAQ. Trimming at V came to 6 bases and at J to 4 bases, leaving 11 bases not matched to a gene. CDR3 length: 16 amino acids.